The 24 T cell receptor beta chains listed next were all sequenced from one sample in a study of cytomegalovirus exposure and HLA in healthy donors. Both 60 Vbeta primers and 13 Jbeta primers went into the PCR. Sequencing used immunoSEQ multiplex PCR; TCRdb keeps in-frame clones, though not all of them. The sample includes approximately 83,000 clones, over 75% of them seen just once. Material for sequencing was PBMCs. The receptors here all came from a man aged 18 to 29 in good health and CMV-seronegative.

V and J are TRBV21-1 and TRBJ2-7; whether TRBD1, the table's D call, matches the DNA was not checked. TRBV21-1 is a known pseudogene. CDR3 size: 18 residues. The CDR3 sequence is CASSKVLLPGQRSYEQYF. The CDR3 bases are TGTGCCAGCAGCAAAGTCCTCCTTCCGGGACAACGCTCCTACGAGCAGTACTTC.

The genes are TRBV5-1 and TRBJ2-1; 7 positions match TRBD1. Germline V gene lookup returns CDR1 SGHRS and CDR2 YFSETQ. The V gene end was trimmed by 6 bases and the J gene end by 3 bases; junction bases not matched to a gene: 6. The CDR3 loop spans 14 amino acids. The CDR3 DNA is TGCGCCAGCAACGAGGGACAGCTCTACAATGAGCAGTTCTTC. As protein: CASNEGQLYNEQFF.

Points on this clone: One end of the junction is discordant with germline, which a read error may explain. V gene TRBV7-9 combines with J gene TRBJ2-7; 10 nucleotides match TRBD1. The CDR3 contains 14 residues. Germline V CDR1 and CDR2: SEHNR, FQNEAQ (reference sequence). For the CDR3, the DNA is TGTTCCAGCAGCTGGGGGACAGGGGCCTACGAGCAGTACTTC. Amino acid sequence: CSSSWGTGAYEQYF. Together with reference TRBV7-9 and TRBJ2-7, the CDR3 gives the full variable domain: DTGVSQNPRHKITKRGQNVTFRCDPISEHNRLYWYRQTLGQGPEFLTYFQNEAQLEKSRLLSDRFSAERPKGSFSTLEIQRTEQGDSAMYLCSSSWGTGAYEQYFGPGTRLTVT.

The chain couples TRBV6-5 to TRBJ2-3; TRBD2 matches 7 bases. Per the germline V gene, CDR1 is MNHEY and CDR2 is SVGAGI. Germline trimming cut 2 bases from V and 0 bases from J; bases unmatched to any gene: 5. The CDR3 runs 16 residues. CDR3 sequence: CASSYGDYYSTDTQYF. CDR3 nucleotides: TGTGCCAGCAGTTACGGGGACTACTACAGCACAGATACGCAGTATTTT.

This chain connects TRBV7-2 to TRBJ2-5; 9 positions match TRBD1. TRBJ2-7 explains the end of the DNA better; the J call may be wrong. The CDR3 is 16 residues long. Germline V gene lookup returns CDR1 SGHTA and CDR2 FQGNSA. The CDR3 sequence is CASSSPRDRALYEQYF. The CDR3 DNA is TGTGCCAGCAGCTCCCCCCGGGACAGGGCACTCTACGAGCAGTACTTC.

The chain joins TRBV7-6 to TRBJ2-4; possible D gene TRBD2, 7 bases. CDR1 SGHVS and CDR2 FNYEAQ come from the germline V gene. V lost 3 bases to trimming and J lost 3 bases, with 12 bases between them. This CDR3 has 15 residues. The CDR3 sequence: CASSLGEGGKNIQYF. The CDR3 DNA is TGTGCCAGCAGCTTGGGGGAGGGGGGCAAAAACATTCAGTACTTC.

The CDR3 bases are TGTGCCAGCAGCGCGGCGGGCTATAATTCACCCCTCCACTTT. This sequence encodes CASSAAGYNSPLHF. This chain joins TRBV9 and TRBJ1-6; D uncertain. The CDR3 loop spans 14 amino acids. Per the germline V gene, CDR1 is SGDLS and CDR2 is YYNGEE. V lost 3 bases to trimming and J lost 3 bases, with 7 bases between them.

The CDR3 DNA reads TGTGCCAGCAGCCCTGACAGGGGATTCTCCTACGAGCAGTACTTC. It yields the protein CASSPDRGFSYEQYF. The chain links TRBV27 to TRBJ2-7; 8 bases fit TRBD1. Looked up from germline, CDR1 is MNHEY and CDR2 is SMNVEV (reference sequence). The CDR3 has 15 amino acids. The V and J ends lost 6 bases and 0 bases, in that order; junction bases with no gene match: 7.

This clone came up a few times. The gene calls are TRBV4-2 and TRBJ2-3; 7 nucleotides match TRBD2. CDR3 length: 15 residues. CDR1 and CDR2 (germline): LGHNA, YNFKEQ. The junction had 7 bases not matched to a gene; V was cut back by 3 bases and J by 4 bases. The CDR3 nucleotides are TGTGCCAGCAGCCATTGGGGGGGTAGTTCAGATACGCAGTATTTT. Translation gives CASSHWGGSSDTQYF.

V and J are TRBV6-6 and TRBJ2-5, with D possibly matching TRBD1 (5 bases). The J call may be mistaken, given a closer DNA end match to TRBJ2-7. This CDR3 comprises 12 residues. CDR1 and CDR2 from the germline V gene are MNHNY and SVGAGI (reference sequence). In nucleotides, the CDR3 is TGTGCCACTGGGGCTACCTCCTACGAGCAGTACTTC. Encoded protein: CATGATSYEQYF.

This clone has a handful of counts. The rearrangement joins TRBV5-6 to TRBJ1-1; D is uncertain. The germline V and J ends were trimmed by 3 bases and 1 base, with 7 bases remaining between them. There are 13 residues in the CDR3. The V gene's germline CDR1 is SGHDT and CDR2 YYEEEE. The CDR3 nucleotides read TGTGCCAGCAGCTCGGCGGGGAACACTGAAGCTTTCTTT. This translates into CASSSAGNTEAFF.

CDR3: CASSPPGQAGGYTF. In nucleotides, the CDR3 is TGTGCCAGCAGCCCCCCGGGACAGGCAGGGGGCTACACCTTC. The chain employs TRBV4-2 and TRBJ1-2, with 8 bases fitting TRBD1. This CDR3 is built from 14 residues. Germline lookup yields CDR1 LGHNA and CDR2 YNFKEQ. V lost 4 bases, J lost 8 bases, and 9 bases stayed unmatched.

The chain has TRBV9 and TRBJ1-2; D gene unclear. Germline values: CDR1 SGDLS, CDR2 YYNGEE. This CDR3 comprises 13 residues. V was trimmed by 4 bases and J by 6 bases, leaving 13 bases between them. The CDR3 nucleotides read TGTGCCAGCAGCCCCCTTACTGACAATGGCTACACCTTC. Translating gives CASSPLTDNGYTF. The full variable domain, with the rest looked up from reference TRBV9 and TRBJ1-2, is DSGVTQTPKHLITATGQRVTLRCSPRSGDLSVYWYQQSLDQGLQFLIQYYNGEERAKGNILERFSAQQFPDLHSELNLSSLELGDSALYFCASSPLTDNGYTFGSGTRLTVV.

This clone was counted once. The chain is built from TRBV19 and TRBJ1-4, with a weak D call TRBD1 (5 bases). The CDR3 runs to 12 residues. Trimming cost V 3 bases and J 7 bases, with 6 bases left between them. Germline CDR1 LNHDA, CDR2 SQIVND (reference sequence). CDR3 region: CASSMQGEKLFF. DNA of the CDR3: TGTGCCAGTAGTATGCAGGGTGAAAAACTGTTTTTT. The complete variable domain, with remaining parts taken from reference TRBV19 and TRBJ1-4, reads DGGITQSPKYLFRKEGQNVTLSCEQNLNHDAMYWYRQDPGQGLRLIYYSQIVNDFQKGDIAEGYSVSREKKESFPLTVTSAQKNPTAFYLCASSMQGEKLFFGSGTQLSVL.

This clone was seen only a few times. The V call is TRBV19, the J call TRBJ2-1; 9 bases line up with TRBD2. CDR1 is LNHDA, CDR2 SQIVND, per germline (reference sequence). Trimming cost V 3 bases and J 4 bases; bases outside gene matches: 10. The CDR3 is 17 residues long. The CDR3 DNA is TGTGCCAGTAGTATGTCGGCTAGCGGGGCTATTTACAATGAGCAGTTCTTC. Protein product: CASSMSASGAIYNEQFF.

The chain has TRBV30 and TRBJ2-3, with D perhaps TRBD1 (6 bases). The CDR3 has 15 amino acids. Germline CDR1 reads GTSNPN; CDR2 reads SVGIG (reference sequence). Trimming took off 4 bases at V and 2 bases at J, with 16 bases between the two ends. The CDR3 reads CAWIFQGFSTDTQYF. The CDR3 DNA follows: TGTGCCTGGATCTTCCAGGGGTTCTCCACAGATACGCAGTATTTT.

This chain joins TRBV7-2 and TRBJ2-3; 10 nucleotides align to TRBD2. The J segment lost 3 bases and the V segment lost 5 bases, leaving 5 bases of the junction unmatched. This CDR3 spans 15 amino acids. The germline gives CDR1 SGHTA, CDR2 FQGNSA. This chain's CDR3 is CASSPRTSGTDTQYF. The CDR3 coding sequence is TGTGCCAGCAGCCCCCGGACTAGCGGTACAGATACGCAGTATTTT.

This chain links TRBV11-3 with TRBJ2-7, with 8 bases identical to TRBD1. After removal of 5 bases from V and 3 bases from J, the junction contained 6 bases not matched to a gene. The CDR3 covers 14 residues. Germline V gene data show CDR1 as SGHNT and CDR2 as YENEEA. The CDR3 here is CASSPRQGIYEQYF. CDR3 DNA sequence: TGTGCCAGCAGCCCGCGACAGGGGATCTACGAGCAGTACTTC.

The chain couples TRBV27 to TRBJ1-2; possibly TRBD1 for D (6 bases). Trimming took 3 bases from V and 5 from J, leaving 10 bases between them. The CDR3 extends over 13 amino acids. The germline CDR1 and CDR2 sequences are MNHEY and SMNVEV (reference sequence). The DNA of the CDR3 is TGTGCCAGCAGTTTTACAGGGAAGTATGGCTACACCTTC. Amino acid sequence: CASSFTGKYGYTF.

The CDR3 DNA follows: TGTGCCAGCAGCTTGGGCGGAAACTCCTACGAGCAGTACTTC. It encodes CASSLGGNSYEQYF. This sequence joins TRBV5-4 and TRBJ2-7, with D uncertain. The CDR3 loop spans 14 amino acids. V lost 0 bases to trimming and J lost 0 bases, with 7 bases between them. Germline values: CDR1 SGHNT, CDR2 YYREEE (reference sequence).

This clone was seen more than once but under ten times. The chain carries TRBV19 and TRBJ1-2, with unresolved D. Trimming removed 5 bases from V and 4 bases from J, with 17 bases in between. The V gene's germline CDR1 is LNHDA and CDR2 SQIVND (reference sequence). The CDR3 length is 15 residues. The CDR3 region has the DNA TGTGCCAGTAGTGGACGTCGGGCAGGACTCTATGGCTACACCTTC. It codes for CASSGRRAGLYGYTF.

The table lists this clone with a few counts. The chain links TRBV7-9 to TRBJ1-6, with a weak D call TRBD1 (6 bases). V lost 4 bases and J lost 7, with 14 bases in between. The CDR3 length is 15 residues. Looked up from germline, CDR1 is SEHNR and CDR2 is FQNEAQ (reference sequence). CDR3 sequence: CASSSNRVLNSPLHF. The CDR3, as DNA: TGTGCCAGCAGCTCGAACAGGGTTCTCAATTCACCCCTCCACTTT.

In its sample, this clone was seen a few times. CDR3: CASSRVTFEYGYTF. CDR3 DNA sequence: TGTGCCAGCAGCCGGGTCACGTTCGAATACGGCTACACCTTC. The chain combines TRBV7-9 with TRBJ1-2; D is undetermined. This CDR3 contains 14 residues. CDR1 and CDR2 from the germline V gene are SEHNR and FQNEAQ (reference sequence). V was cut by 5 bases and J by 8 bases, with 18 bases left in between.

The rearrangement joins TRBV11-2 to TRBJ2-1; 7 bases fit TRBD1. The CDR3 consists of 16 residues. The V and J ends lost 4 bases and 0 bases, in that order; junction bases with no gene match: 6. CDR1 is SGHAT, CDR2 FQNNGV, per germline. The CDR3 is CASSSQGQTSYNEQFF. The CDR3 region has the DNA TGTGCCAGCAGCTCACAGGGACAGACCTCCTACAATGAGCAGTTCTTC.